The clone carrying this T cell receptor beta chain was recorded a few times. Trimming cost V 5 bases and J 10 bases, with 15 bases left between them. Germline CDR1 reads DFQATT; CDR2 reads SNEGSKA (reference sequence). The CDR3 covers 13 residues. The source of the sample is a study of blood T cells in healthy people across ages. Primed by a sample-barcoded 5' primer and a J-beta primer mix, a second PCR proceeded for about 6 to 11 cycles. TCRdb reanalysed the 5' RACE reads using MiXCR and keeps one entry per CDR3 protein. The table has over 1,500,000 distinct CDR3 sequences, approximately 50% seen once; the top ten hold more than 2%.

V usage is TRBV20-1 and J usage is TRBJ1-6, with D maybe TRBD1 (6 bases). The sequenced material came from blood. This sequence originates from a middle-aged woman in good health. CDR3 loop: CSAPWGAGSPLHF. As DNA, the CDR3 is TGCAGTGCTCCATGGGGGGCTGGATCACCCCTCCACTTT.